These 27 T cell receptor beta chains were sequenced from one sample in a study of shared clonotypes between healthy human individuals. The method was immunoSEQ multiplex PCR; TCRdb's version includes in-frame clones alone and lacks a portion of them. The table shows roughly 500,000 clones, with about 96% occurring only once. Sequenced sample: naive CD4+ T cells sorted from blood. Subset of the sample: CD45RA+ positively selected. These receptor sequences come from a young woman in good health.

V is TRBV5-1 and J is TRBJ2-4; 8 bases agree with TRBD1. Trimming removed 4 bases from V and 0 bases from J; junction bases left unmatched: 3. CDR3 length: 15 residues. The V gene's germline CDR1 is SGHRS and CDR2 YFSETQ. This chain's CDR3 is CASSDDRGAKNIQYF. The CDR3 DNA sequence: TGCGCCAGCAGCGACGACAGGGGAGCCAAAAACATTCAGTACTTC.

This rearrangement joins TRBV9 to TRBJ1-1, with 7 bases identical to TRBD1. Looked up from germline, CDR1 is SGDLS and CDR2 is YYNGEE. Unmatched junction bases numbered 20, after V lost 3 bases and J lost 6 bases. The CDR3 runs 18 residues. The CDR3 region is CASSAWTGSGGVVAEAFF. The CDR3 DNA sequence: TGTGCCAGCAGCGCTTGGACAGGCTCGGGAGGGGTCGTCGCTGAAGCTTTCTTT. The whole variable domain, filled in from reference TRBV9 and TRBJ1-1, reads DSGVTQTPKHLITATGQRVTLRCSPRSGDLSVYWYQQSLDQGLQFLIQYYNGEERAKGNILERFSAQQFPDLHSELNLSSLELGDSALYFCASSAWTGSGGVVAEAFFGQGTRLTVV.

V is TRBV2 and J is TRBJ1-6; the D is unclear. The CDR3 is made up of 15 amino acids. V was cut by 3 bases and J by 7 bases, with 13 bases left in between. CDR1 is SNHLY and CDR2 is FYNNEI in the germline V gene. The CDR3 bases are TGTGCCAGCAGTGATGGGCGGCGGCTGAATTCACCCCTCCACTTT. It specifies CASSDGRRLNSPLHF.

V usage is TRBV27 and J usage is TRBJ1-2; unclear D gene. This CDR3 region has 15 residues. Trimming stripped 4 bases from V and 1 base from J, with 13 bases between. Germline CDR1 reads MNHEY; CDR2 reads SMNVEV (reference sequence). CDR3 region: CASSSWAEGNYGYTF. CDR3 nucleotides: TGTGCCAGCAGTTCTTGGGCCGAAGGTAACTATGGCTACACCTTC.

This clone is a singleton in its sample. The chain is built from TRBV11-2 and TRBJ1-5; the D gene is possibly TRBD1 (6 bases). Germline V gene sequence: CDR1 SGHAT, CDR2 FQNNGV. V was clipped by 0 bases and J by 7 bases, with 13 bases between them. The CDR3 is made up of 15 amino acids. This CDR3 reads CASSLDRGAGQPQHF. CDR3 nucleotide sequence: TGTGCCAGCAGCTTAGATCGGGGGGCTGGGCAGCCCCAGCATTTT. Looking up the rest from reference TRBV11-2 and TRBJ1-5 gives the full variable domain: EAGVAQSPRYKIIEKRQSVAFWCNPISGHATLYWYQQILGQGPKLLIQFQNNGVVDDSQLPKDRFSAERLKGVDSTLKIQPAKLEDSAVYLCASSLDRGAGQPQHFGDGTRLSIL.

The CDR3 coding sequence is TGTGCCAGCAGGACAGGGGGGGAGACCCAGTACTTC. Encoded protein: CASRTGGETQYF. The chain joins TRBV6-1 to TRBJ2-5, with 9 bases matching TRBD1. CDR3 length equals 12 residues. J was trimmed by 5 bases and V by 6 bases; bases with no gene match: 1. Per the germline V gene, CDR1 is MNHNS and CDR2 is SASEGT.

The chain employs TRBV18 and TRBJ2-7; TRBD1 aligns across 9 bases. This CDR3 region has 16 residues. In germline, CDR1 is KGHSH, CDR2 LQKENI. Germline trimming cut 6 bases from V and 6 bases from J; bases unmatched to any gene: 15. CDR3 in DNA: TGTGCCAGCTCGCGAACCACAGGGGGCGGAAATGGCGAGCAGTACTTC. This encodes CASSRTTGGGNGEQYF.

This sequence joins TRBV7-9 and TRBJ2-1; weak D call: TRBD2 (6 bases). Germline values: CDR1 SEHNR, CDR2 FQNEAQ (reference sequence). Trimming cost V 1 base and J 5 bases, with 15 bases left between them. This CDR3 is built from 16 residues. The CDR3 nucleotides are TGTGCCAGCAGCTTAGGAGGTCTAGCGCCTAACAATGAGCAGTTCTTC. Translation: CASSLGGLAPNNEQFF. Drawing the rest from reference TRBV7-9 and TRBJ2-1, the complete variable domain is DTGVSQNPRHKITKRGQNVTFRCDPISEHNRLYWYRQTLGQGPEFLTYFQNEAQLEKSRLLSDRFSAERPKGSFSTLEIQRTEQGDSAMYLCASSLGGLAPNNEQFFGPGTRLTVL.

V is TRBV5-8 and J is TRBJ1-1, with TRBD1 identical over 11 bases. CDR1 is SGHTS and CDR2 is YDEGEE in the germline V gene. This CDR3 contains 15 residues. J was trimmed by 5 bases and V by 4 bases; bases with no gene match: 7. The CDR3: CASSRGTGGWTEAFF. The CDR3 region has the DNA TGTGCCAGCAGCCGTGGGACAGGGGGATGGACTGAAGCTTTCTTT. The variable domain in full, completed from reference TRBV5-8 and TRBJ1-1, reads EAGVTQSPTHLIKTRGQQATLRCSPISGHTSVYWYQQALGLGLQFLLWYDEGEERNRGNFPPRFSGRQFPNYSSELNVNALELEDSALYLCASSRGTGGWTEAFFGQGTRLTVV.

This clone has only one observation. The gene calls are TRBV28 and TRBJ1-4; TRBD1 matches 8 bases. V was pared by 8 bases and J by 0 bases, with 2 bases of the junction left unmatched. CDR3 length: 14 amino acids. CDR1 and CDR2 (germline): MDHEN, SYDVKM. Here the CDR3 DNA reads TGTGCCAGCCAGACAGGGGCAACTAATGAAAAACTGTTTTTT. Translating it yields CASQTGATNEKLFF. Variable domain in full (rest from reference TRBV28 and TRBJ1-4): DVKVTQSSRYLVKRTGEKVFLECVQDMDHENMFWYRQDPGLGLRLIYFSYDVKMKEKGDIPEGYSVSREKKERFSLILESASTNQTSMYLCASQTGATNEKLFFGSGTQLSVL.

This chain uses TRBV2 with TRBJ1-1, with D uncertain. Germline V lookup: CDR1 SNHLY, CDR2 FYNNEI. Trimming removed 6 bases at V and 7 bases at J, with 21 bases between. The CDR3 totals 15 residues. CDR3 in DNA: TGTGCCAGCAGCTCGTTTGCTGTGGGAAGCGGTGAAGCTTTCTTT. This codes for CASSSFAVGSGEAFF.

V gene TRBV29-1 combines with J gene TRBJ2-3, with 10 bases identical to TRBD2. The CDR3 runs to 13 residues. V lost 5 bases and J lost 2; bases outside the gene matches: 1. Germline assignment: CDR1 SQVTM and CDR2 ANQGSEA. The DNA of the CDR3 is TGCAGCGTTCTAGCGGGAGCCACAGATACGCAGTATTTT. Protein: CSVLAGATDTQYF.

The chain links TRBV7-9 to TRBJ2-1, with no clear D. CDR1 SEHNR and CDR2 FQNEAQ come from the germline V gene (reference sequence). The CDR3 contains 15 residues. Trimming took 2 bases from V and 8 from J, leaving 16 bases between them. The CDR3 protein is CASSLYPDLGDEQFF. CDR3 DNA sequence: TGTGCCAGCAGCTTATACCCCGACCTAGGAGATGAGCAGTTCTTC.

The CDR3: CASSGRGTEAFF. In DNA form, the CDR3 reads TGTGCCAGCAGTGGCAGAGGGACTGAAGCTTTCTTT. The chain is built from TRBV2 and TRBJ1-1; the D is unclear. V gave up 4 bases and J gave up 5 bases, with 8 bases separating them. CDR1 is SNHLY and CDR2 is FYNNEI in the germline V gene. The CDR3 covers 12 residues.

The CDR3 DNA follows: TGTGCCAGCAGCTTGGCTGTTGGATACGAGCAGTACTTC. This gives the protein CASSLAVGYEQYF. The chain couples TRBV5-4 to TRBJ2-7; D ambiguous. Germline lookup yields CDR1 SGHNT and CDR2 YYREEE (reference sequence). The CDR3 has 13 amino acids. Trimming shortened V by 0 bases and J by 4 bases, and 8 bases separated the two germline ends.

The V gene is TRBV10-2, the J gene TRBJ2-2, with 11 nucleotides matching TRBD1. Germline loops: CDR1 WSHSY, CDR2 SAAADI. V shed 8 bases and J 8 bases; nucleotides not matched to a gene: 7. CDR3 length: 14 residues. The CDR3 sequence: CASGGQGARGELFF. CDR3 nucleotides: TGCGCCAGCGGAGGACAGGGGGCGCGGGGGGAGCTGTTTTTT.

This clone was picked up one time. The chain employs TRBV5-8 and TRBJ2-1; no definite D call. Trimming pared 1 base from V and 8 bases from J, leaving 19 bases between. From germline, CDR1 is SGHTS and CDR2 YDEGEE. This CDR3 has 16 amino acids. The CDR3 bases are TGTGCCAGCAGCTTGTGGCGGCGTGGTTTTCGATATGAGCAGTTCTTC. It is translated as CASSLWRRGFRYEQFF.

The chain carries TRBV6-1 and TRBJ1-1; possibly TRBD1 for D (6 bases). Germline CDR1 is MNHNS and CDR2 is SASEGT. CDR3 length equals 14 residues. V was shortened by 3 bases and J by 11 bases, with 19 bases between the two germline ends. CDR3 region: CASSDVPGALKAFF. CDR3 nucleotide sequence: TGTGCCAGCAGTGACGTCCCGGGGGCGCTTAAGGCTTTCTTT.

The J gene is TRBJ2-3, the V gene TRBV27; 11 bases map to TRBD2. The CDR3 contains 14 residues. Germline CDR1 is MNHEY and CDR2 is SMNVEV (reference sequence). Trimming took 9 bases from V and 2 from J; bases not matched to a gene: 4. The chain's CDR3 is CASTTSGTTDTQYF. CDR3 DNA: TGTGCCAGTACGACTAGCGGGACCACAGATACGCAGTATTTT.

CDR3 residues: CASRIDSYQPQHF. CDR3 nucleotides: TGTGCCAGCAGGATCGACAGTTATCAGCCCCAGCATTTT. The rearrangement joins TRBV28 to TRBJ1-5, with D possibly TRBD1 on 5 matching bases. Trimming pared 6 bases from V and 5 bases from J, leaving 11 bases between. This CDR3 contains 13 residues. Germline lookup yields CDR1 MDHEN and CDR2 SYDVKM.

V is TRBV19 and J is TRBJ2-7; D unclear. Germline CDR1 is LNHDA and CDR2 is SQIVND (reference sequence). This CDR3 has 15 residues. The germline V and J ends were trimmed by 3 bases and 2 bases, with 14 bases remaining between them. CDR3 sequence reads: CASSITLGRTYEQYF. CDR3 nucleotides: TGTGCCAGTAGTATCACATTAGGCAGGACCTACGAGCAGTACTTC. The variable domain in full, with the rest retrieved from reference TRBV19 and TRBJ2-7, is DGGITQSPKYLFRKEGQNVTLSCEQNLNHDAMYWYRQDPGQGLRLIYYSQIVNDFQKGDIAEGYSVSREKKESFPLTVTSAQKNPTAFYLCASSITLGRTYEQYFGPGTRLTVT.

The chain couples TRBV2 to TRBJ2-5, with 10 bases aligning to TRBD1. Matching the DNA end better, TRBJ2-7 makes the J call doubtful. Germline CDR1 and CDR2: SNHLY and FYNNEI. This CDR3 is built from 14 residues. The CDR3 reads CASSAGTGVHEQYF. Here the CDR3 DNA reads TGTGCCAGCAGCGCCGGGACAGGGGTCCACGAGCAGTACTTC.

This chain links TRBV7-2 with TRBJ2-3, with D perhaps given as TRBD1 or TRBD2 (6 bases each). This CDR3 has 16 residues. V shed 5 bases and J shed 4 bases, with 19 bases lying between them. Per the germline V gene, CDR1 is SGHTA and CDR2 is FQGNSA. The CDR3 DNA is TGTGCCAGCAGCCGGGGGCTTGTCGGAGGGTCAGATACGCAGTATTTT. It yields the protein CASSRGLVGGSDTQYF.

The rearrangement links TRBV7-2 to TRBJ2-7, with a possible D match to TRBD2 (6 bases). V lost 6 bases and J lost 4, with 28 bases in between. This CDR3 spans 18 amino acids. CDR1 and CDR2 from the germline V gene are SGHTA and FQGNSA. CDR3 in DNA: TGTGCCAGCAGTTCCTCGGTATTAATCCGGGAGTTGAAATACGAGCAGTACTTC. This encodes CASSSSVLIRELKYEQYF.

CDR3 nucleotide sequence: TGTGCCAGCAGCTTCGACAGGGTGTCAGCCGGGGCCGGGGAGCTGTTTTTT. This sequence encodes CASSFDRVSAGAGELFF. The chain uses TRBV5-8 and TRBJ2-2; 7 nucleotides align to TRBD1. The CDR3 totals 17 residues. V was clipped by 2 bases and J by 6 bases; unmatched bases: 13. The germline CDR1 and CDR2 sequences are SGHTS and YDEGEE.

The chain's CDR3 is CASSQARQGRSGNTIYF. The CDR3 nucleotides read TGCGCCAGCAGCCAAGCAAGACAGGGTCGCTCTGGAAACACCATATATTTT. V usage is TRBV5-1 and J usage is TRBJ1-3; TRBD1 agrees at 7 bases. Germline values: CDR1 SGHRS, CDR2 YFSETQ. With V trimmed by 4 bases and J by 0 bases, 10 bases remained unmatched. This CDR3 region has 17 residues. Combining the CDR3 with reference TRBV5-1 and TRBJ1-3 gives the whole variable domain KAGVTQTPRYLIKTRGQQVTLSCSPISGHRSVSWYQQTPGQGLQFLFEYFSETQRNKGNFPGRFSGRQFSNSRSEMNVSTLELGDSALYLCASSQARQGRSGNTIYFGEGSWLTVV.

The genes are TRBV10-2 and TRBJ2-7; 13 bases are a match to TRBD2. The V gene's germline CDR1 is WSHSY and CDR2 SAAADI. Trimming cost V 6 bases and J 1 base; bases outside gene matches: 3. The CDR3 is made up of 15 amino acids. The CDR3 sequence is CASSETSGGSYEQYF. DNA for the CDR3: TGCGCCAGCAGCGAGACTAGCGGGGGGTCCTACGAGCAGTACTTC.